This is a list of T cell receptor beta chains from one sample in a study of technical replicates of blood from several donors. Clones were read by immunoSEQ multiplex PCR, and TCRdb kept only the in-frame ones, dropping some. The repertoire holds 15,000 to 20,000 clones, around 87% seen once, with roughly 12% in the top ten. Input material: PBMCs. These receptors were obtained from a human donor in good health. CDR3s include the opening cysteine and the closing phenylalanine or tryptophan. The D gene is left open where the match is weak. A row's size may be missing; if present it is once, few, many or a size class.

>.|TRBD2|TRBJ2-7|TRBV6-5
CASTELSGSYEQYF
TGTGCCAGCACCGAGCTGAGCGGGAGCTACGAGCAGTACTTC
>.|TRBD1|TRBJ1-1|TRBV29-1
CSVKPRAGGGGTEAFF
TGCAGCGTAAAACCCCGGGCAGGGGGCGGTGGCACTGAAGCTTTCTTT
>.|.|TRBJ2-7|TRBV4-2
CASSSLGAPYEQYF
TGTGCCAGCAGTAGTTTAGGGGCCCCCTACGAGCAGTACTTC
>.|.|TRBJ2-5|TRBV6-1
CASTGTQGLMETQYF
TGTGCCAGCACCGGCACCCAGGGGTTGATGGAGACCCAGTACTTC
>once|TRBD1|TRBJ2-7|TRBV7-9
CASSPRQGYEQYF
TGTGCCAGCAGCCCAAGACAGGGTTACGAGCAGTACTTC
>.|TRBD2|TRBJ2-1|TRBV27
CASSSGTSGNNEQFF
TGTGCCAGCAGTTCGGGGACTAGCGGGAACAATGAGCAGTTCTTC
>.|TRBD1|TRBJ2-7|TRBV19
CASSPGQGSSYEQYF
TGTGCCAGTAGTCCGGGACAGGGAAGCTCCTACGAGCAGTACTTC
>.|TRBD1|TRBJ1-5|TRBV18
CASSPMGQGTYSNQPQHF
TGTGCCAGCTCACCAATGGGACAGGGGACCTATAGCAATCAGCCCCAGCATTTT
>.|.|TRBJ2-1|TRBV6-1
CASSEGGGFNEQFF
TGTGCCAGCAGTGAAGGAGGTGGATTCAATGAGCAGTTCTTC
>.|.|TRBJ1-4|TRBV7-9
CASSWVTATNEKLFF
TGTGCCAGCAGCTGGGTGACAGCAACTAATGAAAAACTGTTTTTT
>few|TRBD2|TRBJ2-1|TRBV19
CASSSLAGGFRNEQFF
TGTGCCAGTAGTTCACTAGCGGGAGGGTTTAGGAATGAGCAGTTCTTC